The next 24 T cell receptor beta chains were all read from a single sample in a study of T cell responses to AZD1222 COVID-19 vaccine. The repertoire was sequenced with immunoSEQ multiplex PCR; TCRdb's copy has only in-frame clones and lacks some. Of about 120,000 clones listed, around 90% are singletons. Sequences were derived from peripheral blood, sampled on day 0 of AZD1222 vaccination. The receptors stem from an adult in good health.

This chain uses TRBV12-1 with TRBJ1-2; TRBD1, the table's D call, was not compared with the DNA. TRBV12-1 is listed as a pseudogene. This CDR3 has 14 amino acids. CDR3 region: CASSLSGGNYGYTF. The DNA of the CDR3 is TGTGCCAGCAGCTTATCAGGGGGGAACTATGGCTACACCTTC.

This clone showed up just once. This chain links TRBV10-2 with TRBJ2-7; 8 positions match TRBD2. V was pared by 6 bases and J by 7 bases, with 11 bases of the junction left unmatched. CDR3 size: 14 residues. Germline V gives CDR1 WSHSY, CDR2 SAAADI. Here the CDR3 DNA reads TGCGCCAGCAGGGCCCCGGGACTAGAAGGGGAGCAGTACTTC. Its protein is CASRAPGLEGEQYF.

This clone came up once. The chain uses TRBV18 and TRBJ1-5; D may be TRBD1 (6 bases). The CDR3 runs to 13 residues. Germline V gene lookup returns CDR1 KGHSH and CDR2 LQKENI. Trimming left V 3 bases short and J 5 bases short, with 8 bases between. CDR3 residues: CASSPGADQPQHF. The DNA for the CDR3 is TGTGCCAGCTCACCGGGGGCTGATCAGCCCCAGCATTTT.

The V and J genes are TRBV5-1 and TRBJ1-4; the D gene is possibly TRBD1 (6 bases). The germline V gene encodes CDR1 SGHRS and CDR2 YFSETQ. The CDR3 has 14 amino acids. V dropped 6 bases and J dropped 6 bases, with 15 bases sitting between them. The CDR3 DNA reads as TGCGCCAGCACCAGACAGGCCGCCGATGAAAAACTGTTTTTT. Its translation is CASTRQAADEKLFF.

The chain employs TRBV30 and TRBJ2-3, with unresolved D. Trimming shortened V by 7 bases and J by 2 bases, and 13 bases separated the two germline ends. CDR1 GTSNPN and CDR2 SVGIG come from the germline V gene (reference sequence). CDR3 size: 13 residues. The CDR3 here is CAFVTQITDTQYF. The CDR3, as DNA: TGTGCCTTCGTTACCCAAATCACAGATACGCAGTATTTT.

This clone was detected a few times. The gene calls are TRBV28 and TRBJ1-2; possible D gene TRBD1, 6 bases. Per germline, CDR1 MDHEN and CDR2 SYDVKM. This CDR3 has 14 amino acids. CDR3 nucleotides: TGTGGCGTGGGGACATCTGAGGGGTACTATGGCTACACCTTC. Residues: CGVGTSEGYYGYTF.

V and J are TRBV19 and TRBJ1-2; 8 nucleotides match TRBD1. The CDR3 loop spans 13 amino acids. Germline-derived CDR1 and CDR2 are LNHDA and SQIVND (reference sequence). V trimming: 8 bases; J trimming: 2 bases; junction bases outside the gene matches: 4. CDR3 residues: CASGQGLNYGYTF. The CDR3 nucleotides read TGTGCCAGTGGACAGGGCCTAAACTATGGCTACACCTTC.

The rearrangement uses TRBV3-1 (or the pseudogene TRBV3-2) and TRBJ2-5; 12 nucleotides line up with TRBD2. Trimming took 1 base from V and 1 from J; bases not matched to a gene: 1. The CDR3 consists of 16 residues. Germline lookup yields CDR1 LGHDT and CDR2 YNNKEL (reference sequence). CDR3 DNA: TGTGCCAGCAGCCAAGCTAGCGGGAGGGTCCAAGAGACCCAGTACTTC. This gives the protein CASSQASGRVQETQYF.

The V gene is TRBV6-5, the J gene TRBJ1-5; D gene ambiguous. The CDR3 contains 13 residues. Germline lookup yields CDR1 MNHEY and CDR2 SVGAGI. V gave up 6 bases and J gave up 4 bases, with 10 bases separating them. CDR3 sequence: CASRGSLNQPQHF. The CDR3, as DNA: TGTGCCAGCAGGGGGTCCCTTAATCAGCCCCAGCATTTT.

V is TRBV15 and J is TRBJ1-1, with 9 bases matching TRBD1. The J segment lost 5 bases and the V segment lost 2 bases, leaving 12 bases of the junction unmatched. Germline V gene data show CDR1 as LNHNV and CDR2 as YYDKDF (reference sequence). The CDR3 consists of 17 residues. CDR3 loop: CATSRPLTGGVLTEAFF. Written as DNA, the CDR3 is TGTGCCACCAGCAGACCCCTAACAGGGGGCGTTTTGACTGAAGCTTTCTTT.

The chain is built from TRBV7-8 and TRBJ1-1; a weak D match, TRBD1 (6 bases). There are 16 residues in the CDR3. CDR1 and CDR2 (germline): SGHVS, FQNEAQ. Trimming left V 5 bases short and J 7 bases short, with 23 bases between. CDR3 protein: CASSPRREGGLLEAFF. In nucleotides, the CDR3 is TGTGCCAGCAGCCCCCGTAGGGAGGGGGGATTACTTGAAGCTTTCTTT.

The V and J genes are TRBV24-1 and TRBJ2-7, with D uncertain. The V gene lost 4 bases and the J gene lost 3 bases, with 9 bases spanning the gap. From germline, CDR1 is KGHDR and CDR2 SFDVKD. This CDR3 is built from 13 residues. CDR3 loop: CATSEGYLYEQYF. In nucleotides, the CDR3 is TGTGCCACCAGTGAAGGGTACCTCTACGAGCAGTACTTC.

The rearrangement uses TRBV6-1 and TRBJ2-3; a weak D match, TRBD1 (5 bases). V lost 1 base and J 6 bases, leaving 20 bases between the germline ends. Germline CDR1 reads MNHNS; CDR2 reads SASEGT. There are 17 residues in the CDR3. The CDR3 spells CASSEGLGRRFPDTQYF. CDR3 in DNA: TGTGCCAGCAGTGAAGGGCTGGGGCGCAGATTTCCGGATACGCAGTATTTT.

This clone turned up a few times. The chain has TRBV28 and TRBJ1-5; possible D gene TRBD1, 5 bases. The germline V gene has CDR1 MDHEN and CDR2 SYDVKM. With 6 bases removed from V and 2 bases from J, the gap between germline ends came to 14 bases. The CDR3 runs 15 residues. CDR3 sequence reads: CASRMGGGGNQPQHF. In DNA, the CDR3 is TGTGCCAGCAGAATGGGGGGAGGGGGCAATCAGCCCCAGCATTTT.

This rearrangement joins TRBV6-5 to TRBJ2-7; 7 nucleotides align to TRBD1. With V trimmed by 1 base and J by 2 bases, 2 bases remained unmatched. Looked up from germline, CDR1 is MNHEY and CDR2 is SVGAGI. There are 14 residues in the CDR3. The CDR3 nucleotides are TGTGCCAGCAGTTACTGGGACAGTGCCTACGAGCAGTACTTC. Translating it yields CASSYWDSAYEQYF.

The chain carries TRBV5-1 and TRBJ2-1; 12 positions agree with TRBD2. Germline CDR1 and CDR2: SGHRS and YFSETQ. The CDR3 has 18 amino acids. V shed 0 bases and J 8 bases; nucleotides not matched to a gene: 12. CDR3 sequence: CASSLARRASGRVDEQFF. The CDR3 nucleotides read TGCGCCAGCAGCTTGGCCAGGAGGGCTAGCGGGAGGGTAGATGAGCAGTTCTTC.

The chain combines TRBV29-1 with TRBJ1-3, with D perhaps matching TRBD1 (5 bases). In germline, CDR1 is SQVTM, CDR2 ANQGSEA. Trimming pared 6 bases from V and 0 bases from J, leaving 21 bases between. CDR3 size: 17 residues. Here the CDR3 reads CSVVESPGTSSGNTIYF. As DNA, the CDR3 is TGCAGCGTGGTCGAGAGTCCCGGGACTTCCTCTGGAAACACCATATATTTT.

The CDR3 is CASSPGLAGGRETQYF. The DNA for the CDR3 is TGTGCCAGCAGTCCAGGACTAGCGGGAGGGCGGGAGACCCAGTACTTC. V usage is TRBV28 and J usage is TRBJ2-5; 15 positions match TRBD2. V trimming: 5 bases; J trimming: 5 bases; junction bases outside the gene matches: 6. CDR1 MDHEN and CDR2 SYDVKM come from the germline V gene. The CDR3 extends over 16 amino acids.

The chain has TRBV14 and TRBJ1-2; 7 nucleotides match TRBD1. Germline V CDR1 and CDR2: SGHDN, FVKESK. Trimming cost V 4 bases and J 3 bases; bases outside gene matches: 5. The CDR3 is 14 amino acids. The CDR3 DNA is TGTGCCAGCAGCCTATCCGGGACAGACTATGGCTACACCTTC. It is translated as CASSLSGTDYGYTF.

V and J are TRBV15 and TRBJ2-7; 7 nucleotides line up with TRBD2. Trimming took 3 bases from V and 2 from J; bases not matched to a gene: 10. Germline V gene sequence: CDR1 LNHNV, CDR2 YYDKDF (reference sequence). The CDR3 has 16 residues. CDR3: CATSRGLGGTTYEQYF. The CDR3 DNA is TGTGCCACCAGCAGGGGGCTCGGGGGGACTACCTACGAGCAGTACTTC.

The V gene is TRBV18, the J gene TRBJ1-2; no clear D gene. V dropped 4 bases and J dropped 0 bases, with 6 bases sitting between them. The CDR3 consists of 13 residues. Germline-derived CDR1 and CDR2 are KGHSH and LQKENI. CDR3 in amino acids: CASSREANYGYTF. In DNA, the CDR3 is TGTGCCAGCTCACGTGAAGCTAACTATGGCTACACCTTC. The full variable domain, rest sourced from reference TRBV18 and TRBJ1-2, is NAGVMQNPRHLVRRRGQEARLRCSPMKGHSHVYWYRQLPEEGLKFMVYLQKENIIDESGMPKERFSAEFPKEGPSILRIQQVVRGDSAAYFCASSREANYGYTFGSGTRLTVV.

The chain recombines TRBV5-4 with TRBJ1-1, with no clear D. The CDR3 runs to 15 residues. Germline values: CDR1 SGHNT, CDR2 YYREEE (reference sequence). Trimming left V 0 bases short and J 1 base short, with 10 bases between. The CDR3 loop reads CASSLGGMANTEAFF. The CDR3 DNA reads TGTGCCAGCAGCTTGGGTGGGATGGCGAACACTGAAGCTTTCTTT.

This chain uses TRBV3-1 (or the pseudogene TRBV3-2) with TRBJ1-2; no reliable D call. With 5 bases removed from V and 7 bases from J, the gap between germline ends came to 17 bases. CDR1 and CDR2 from the germline V gene are LGHDT and YNNKEL (reference sequence). The CDR3 is 14 residues long. The CDR3 DNA is TGTGCCAGCAGCGCAACAGATTCGGCCCTTGGCTACACCTTC. Amino acids: CASSATDSALGYTF.

This clone came up once. CDR3 DNA: TGCGCCAGCACCACAATCGGGGGTGGGAGCGCAGATACGCAGTATTTT. Its protein is CASTTIGGGSADTQYF. The chain couples TRBV5-1 to TRBJ2-3; D perhaps matches TRBD2 (6 bases). V shed 6 bases and J shed 4 bases, with 21 bases lying between them. There are 16 residues in the CDR3. In germline, CDR1 is SGHRS, CDR2 YFSETQ.